One sample yielded the 3 T cell receptor beta chains listed below, sequenced in a study of cytomegalovirus exposure and HLA in healthy donors. Vbeta (60) and Jbeta (13) primers were used in the PCR. Sequencing was performed with immunoSEQ multiplex PCR; in TCRdb, only in-frame clones are kept and a portion is missing. The table shows some 150,000 clones, with over 70% occurring only once. The sequencing input was PBMCs. The receptor set was obtained from a man aged 25 to 40 in good health and CMV-seronegative.

V and J are TRBV7-8 and TRBJ2-7; a possible D gene is TRBD1 (5 bases). This CDR3 has 13 residues. Trimming pared 1 base from V and 3 bases from J, leaving 7 bases between. Germline V gene lookup returns CDR1 SGHVS and CDR2 FQNEAQ. CDR3 DNA sequence: TGTGCCAGCAGCTTAGAAGGGGACTACGAGCAGTACTTC. Translated: CASSLEGDYEQYF. Filled out from reference TRBV7-8 and TRBJ2-7, the complete variable domain reads GAGVSQSPRYKVAKRGQDVALRCDPISGHVSLFWYQQALGQGPEFLTYFQNEAQLDKSGLPSDRFFAERPEGSVSTLKIQRTQQEDSAVYLCASSLEGDYEQYFGPGTRLTVT.

The V and J genes are TRBV28 and TRBJ2-4; TRBD2 aligns across 7 bases. J was trimmed by 8 bases and V by 4 bases; bases with no gene match: 11. The CDR3 has 15 residues. Looked up from germline, CDR1 is MDHEN and CDR2 is SYDVKM. The CDR3 protein is CASSSPREVGDIQYF. The CDR3 region has the DNA TGTGCCAGCAGTTCCCCCCGGGAGGTCGGGGACATTCAGTACTTC.

This clone has a handful of counts. The chain carries TRBV5-4 and TRBJ2-3; D is undetermined. Trimming pared 4 bases from V and 1 base from J, leaving 16 bases between. CDR1 is SGHNT and CDR2 is YYREEE in the germline V gene (reference sequence). The CDR3 is 16 residues long. This chain's CDR3 is CASSRVGGPRTDTQYF. The DNA of the CDR3 is TGTGCCAGCAGCCGGGTTGGCGGCCCTCGCACAGATACGCAGTATTTT.